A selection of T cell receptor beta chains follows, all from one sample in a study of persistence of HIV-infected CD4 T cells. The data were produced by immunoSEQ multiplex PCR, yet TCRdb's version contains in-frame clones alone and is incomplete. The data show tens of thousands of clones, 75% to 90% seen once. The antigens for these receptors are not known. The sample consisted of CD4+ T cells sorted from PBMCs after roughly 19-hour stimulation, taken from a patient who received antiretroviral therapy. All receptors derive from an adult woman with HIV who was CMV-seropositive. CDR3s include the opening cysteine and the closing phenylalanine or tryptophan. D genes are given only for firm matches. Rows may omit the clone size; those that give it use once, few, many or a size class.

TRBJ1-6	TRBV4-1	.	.	CASSQGPLSSYNSPLHF	TGCGCCAGCAGCCAGGGGCCCTTGAGCTCCTATAATTCACCCCTCCACTTT
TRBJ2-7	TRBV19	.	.	CASSQRQDYEQYF	TGTGCCAGTAGTCAAAGACAGGACTACGAGCAGTACTTC
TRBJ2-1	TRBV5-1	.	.	CASSLEPVKGNEQFF	TGCGCCAGCAGCTTGGAACCCGTTAAGGGCAATGAGCAGTTCTTC
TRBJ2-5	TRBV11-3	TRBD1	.	CASSLGQNPQETQYF	TGTGCCAGCAGCTTGGGACAGAACCCCCAAGAGACCCAGTACTTC
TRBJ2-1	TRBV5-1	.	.	CASSELIYNEQFF	TGCGCCAGCAGCGAGCTTATCTACAATGAGCAGTTCTTC
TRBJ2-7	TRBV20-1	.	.	CSASARGLTYEQYF	TGCAGTGCTAGTGCGAGGGGATTAACCTACGAGCAGTACTTC
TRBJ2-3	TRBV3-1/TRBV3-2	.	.	CASRPWARATDTQYF	TGTGCCAGCAGGCCTTGGGCCCGAGCCACAGATACGCAGTATTTT
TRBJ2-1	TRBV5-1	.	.	CASSRRDSSYNEQFF	TGCGCCAGCAGCCGCCGGGACTCCTCCTACAATGAGCAGTTCTTC
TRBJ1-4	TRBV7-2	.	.	CASSSLGRINEKLFF	TGTGCCAGCAGCTCCCTGGGACGGATTAATGAAAAACTGTTTTTT
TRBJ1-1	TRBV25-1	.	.	CASSESIMNTEAFF	TGTGCCAGCAGTGAATCCATAATGAACACTGAAGCTTTCTTT
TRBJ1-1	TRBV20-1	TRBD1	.	CSARKTGGAFF	TGCAGTGCTAGAAAAACAGGGGGAGCTTTCTTT
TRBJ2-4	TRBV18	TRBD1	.	CASSPGQGPRNIQYF	TGTGCCAGCTCACCGGGACAGGGGCCCCGGAACATTCAGTACTTC
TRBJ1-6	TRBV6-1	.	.	CASSASPYAGNPPLHF	TGTGCCAGCAGTGCCTCTCCCTACGCAGGGAATCCACCCCTCCACTTT
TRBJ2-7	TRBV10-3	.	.	CAISVSGVGSYEQYF	TGTGCCATCAGTGTGTCAGGGGTAGGCTCCTACGAGCAGTACTTC
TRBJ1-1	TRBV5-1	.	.	CASSSGPPNTEAFF	TGCGCCAGCAGCTCGGGGCCCCCGAACACTGAAGCTTTCTTT
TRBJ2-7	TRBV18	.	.	CASSPRRAGEMDEQYF	TGTGCCAGCTCACCTCGAAGGGCAGGAGAGATGGACGAGCAGTACTTC
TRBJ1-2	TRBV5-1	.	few	CASSLGPSYGYTF	TGCGCCAGCAGCTTGGGCCCAAGCTATGGCTACACCTTC
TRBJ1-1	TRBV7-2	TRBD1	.	CASSLLGGGTKTEAFF	TGTGCCAGCAGCTTACTAGGAGGGGGCACGAAAACTGAAGCTTTCTTT
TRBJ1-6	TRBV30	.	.	CAWRADQGTLHF	TGTGCCTGGAGGGCCGACCAGGGAACACTCCACTTT
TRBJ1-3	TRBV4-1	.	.	CASSQVRAGYSGNTIYF	TGCGCCAGCAGCCAAGTGAGGGCAGGTTACTCTGGAAACACCATATATTTT
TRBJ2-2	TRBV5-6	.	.	CASSSSHRGNTGELFF	TGTGCCAGCAGTTCTTCCCATCGGGGGAACACCGGGGAGCTGTTTTTT
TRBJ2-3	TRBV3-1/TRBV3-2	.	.	CASSDSGTFTSTDTQYF	TGTGCCAGCAGCGACTCCGGGACTTTTACTAGCACAGATACGCAGTATTTT
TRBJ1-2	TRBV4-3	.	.	CASSQESSADYGYTF	TGCGCCAGCAGCCAAGAGTCAAGTGCGGACTATGGCTACACCTTC
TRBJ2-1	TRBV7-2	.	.	CASSPQISGLSNEQFF	TGTGCCAGCAGCCCCCAAATTAGTGGACTCAGCAATGAGCAGTTCTTC
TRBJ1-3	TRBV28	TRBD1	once	CASIPSGGSGNTIYF	TGTGCCAGCATCCCCTCAGGGGGCTCTGGAAACACCATATATTTT
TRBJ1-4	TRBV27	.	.	CASSLWRQGKLFF	TGTGCCAGCAGTTTATGGCGACAAGGAAAACTGTTTTTT
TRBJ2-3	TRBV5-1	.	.	CASSPMKGADTQYF	TGCGCCAGCAGCCCCATGAAGGGCGCAGATACGCAGTATTTT
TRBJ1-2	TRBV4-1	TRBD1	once	CASSQGDREDSITTF	TGCGCCAGCAGCCAAGGGGACAGGGAGGACTCTATAACCACCTTC
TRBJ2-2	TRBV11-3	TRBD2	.	CASSFLAGVVAGELFF	TGTGCCAGCAGCTTCTTAGCGGGAGTTGTCGCCGGGGAGCTGTTTTTT
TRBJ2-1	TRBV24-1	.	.	CATGDPRRPYNEQFF	TGTGCCACCGGGGACCCCAGAAGACCCTACAATGAGCAGTTCTTC
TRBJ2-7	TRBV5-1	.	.	CASSLGRGKYEQYF	TGCGCCAGCAGCTTGGGAAGGGGTAAATACGAGCAGTACTTC
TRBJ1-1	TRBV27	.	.	CASRPGRALTEAFF	TGTGCCAGCAGACCCGGCAGGGCCCTCACTGAAGCTTTCTTT
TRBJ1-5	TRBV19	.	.	CASRREGNQPQHF	TGTGCCAGTAGAAGAGAGGGCAATCAGCCCCAGCATTTT
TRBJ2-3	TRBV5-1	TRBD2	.	CASSLNGRASTDTQYF	TGCGCCAGCAGCTTGAACGGGAGGGCTAGCACAGATACGCAGTATTTT
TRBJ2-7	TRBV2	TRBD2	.	CASTGLAGGPYEQYF	TGTGCCAGCACTGGACTAGCGGGAGGCCCATACGAGCAGTACTTC
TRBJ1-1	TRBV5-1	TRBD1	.	CASSSGQVLTEAFF	TGCGCCAGCAGCTCGGGACAGGTTCTCACTGAAGCTTTCTTT
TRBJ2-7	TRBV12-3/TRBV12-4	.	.	CASSSEVLYEQYF	TGTGCCAGCAGTTCGGAGGTACTCTACGAGCAGTACTTC
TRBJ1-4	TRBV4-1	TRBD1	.	CASTEPGTGIGKLFF	TGCGCCAGCACCGAACCGGGGACAGGTATTGGAAAACTGTTTTTT
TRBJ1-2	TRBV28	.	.	CASLPSDRNYGYTF	TGTGCCAGCTTACCTTCTGACAGGAACTATGGCTACACCTTC
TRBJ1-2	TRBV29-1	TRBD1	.	CSVEATGGAYYGYTF	TGCAGCGTTGAAGCGACAGGGGGCGCCTACTATGGCTACACCTTC
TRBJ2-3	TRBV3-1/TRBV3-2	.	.	CASSLRGADTQYF	TGTGCCAGCAGCCTCAGGGGCGCAGATACGCAGTATTTT
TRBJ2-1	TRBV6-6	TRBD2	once	CASRGNLGGNEQFF	TGTGCCAGCAGGGGAAATTTGGGGGGGAATGAGCAGTTCTTC
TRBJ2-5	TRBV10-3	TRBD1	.	CAISESGGTGQTQYF	TGTGCCATCAGTGAGTCAGGCGGGACAGGGCAGACCCAGTACTTC
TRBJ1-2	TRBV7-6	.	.	CATGGGADGKGYTF	TGTGCCACCGGAGGGGGGGCGGACGGAAAAGGCTACACCTTC
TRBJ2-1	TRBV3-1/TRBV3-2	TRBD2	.	CASSPTPTLAGVGNEQFF	TGTGCCAGCAGTCCTACGCCCACACTAGCGGGAGTCGGCAATGAGCAGTTCTTC
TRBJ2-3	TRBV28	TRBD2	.	CASSGSGDTQYF	TGTGCCAGCAGTGGTAGCGGGGATACGCAGTATTTT
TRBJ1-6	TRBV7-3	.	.	CASSLDDSGNSPLHF	TGTGCCAGCAGCTTAGACGACTCTGGGAATTCACCCCTCCACTTT
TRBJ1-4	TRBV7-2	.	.	CASSLSQLWRGEKLFF	TGTGCCAGCAGCTTATCCCAGTTATGGAGGGGGGAAAAACTGTTTTTT
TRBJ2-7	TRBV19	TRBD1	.	CATSDRGPYEQYF	TGTGCCACCTCGGACAGGGGCCCCTACGAGCAGTACTTC
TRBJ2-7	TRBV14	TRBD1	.	CASSQNRGLTYEQYF	TGTGCCAGCAGCCAAAACAGGGGGCTAACCTACGAGCAGTACTTC
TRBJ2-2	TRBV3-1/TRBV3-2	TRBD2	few	CASSPTSGREAGELFF	TGTGCCAGCAGCCCCACTAGCGGGAGAGAGGCCGGGGAGCTGTTTTTT